This record concerns one TCR beta chain sequence. This sample was included in a study of blood T cells in healthy people across ages. About 10 milliliters was the volume of peripheral blood drawn from each donor. Through a sample-barcoded 5' primer and a J-beta primer mix, a second PCR was run for roughly 7 to 12 cycles. TCRdb reprocessed the 5' RACE reads via MiXCR and lists one record per CDR3 protein. The data hold 600,000 to 1,000,000 distinct CDR3 sequences, with more than 20% observed a single time. CDR3 size: 13 residues. Germline V gene sequence: CDR1 LGHDT, CDR2 YNNKEL (reference sequence). Trimming left V 1 base short and J 5 bases short, with 8 bases between. These data were also filed under a second study, of T cells of mothers and their children. From that report: Samples were obtained from a few healthy Caucasian mothers and their six children.

Sequences were obtained from blood. V is TRBV3-1 and J is TRBJ2-5; D remains ambiguous. This clonotype was obtained from a boy between 10 and 17 years old in good health. Here the CDR3 DNA reads TGTGCCAGCAGCCAAGTGGTAATCGAGACCCAGTACTTC. Its protein product is CASSQVVIETQYF.